One T cell receptor beta chain is described in this entry. The target antigen is unknown. This entry is derived from a study of response to subunit inactivated influenza vaccine. Via MiXCR, TCRdb re-called the RT-PCR reads, giving one row per CDR3 protein. The sample holds 530,000 or so distinct CDR3 sequences, 14% seen once. CDR1 is SGDLS and CDR2 is YYNGEE in the germline V gene. With 7 bases removed from V and 6 bases from J, the gap between germline ends came to 22 bases. The CDR3 has 16 amino acids. Findings and limits, study-wide: Few new T cells, the authors suggested, are recruited by each seasonal influenza vaccination.

The source material was PBMCs from blood, sampled approximately 12 days after vaccination. This clonotype was obtained from a man aged 45 to 65 who received an inactivated influenza vaccine. The chain uses TRBV9 and TRBJ2-2; possible D gene TRBD2, 6 bases. DNA for the CDR3: TGTGCCAGCTCCCGGAGTGGAGGGAGCGGCGCCGGGGAGCTGTTTTTT. Encoded protein: CASSRSGGSGAGELFF.